This passage covers 23 T cell receptor beta chains from one sample sequenced in a study of blood T cell repertoires in COVID-19. Repertoires were generated with immunoSEQ multiplex PCR, while TCRdb's copy carries only in-frame clones and drops some. The table shows approximately 230,000 clones, with around 86% occurring only once. The source material was peripheral blood. The receptor source for this set is a man aged 25-40 years who had recovered from COVID-19.

V is TRBV30 and J is TRBJ1-1; a possible D gene is TRBD1 (6 bases). Deletions cut 2 bases from V and 0 bases from J, with 13 bases between. This CDR3 spans 15 amino acids. In germline, CDR1 is GTSNPN, CDR2 SVGIG (reference sequence). The DNA for the CDR3 is TGTGCCTGGAGTACCATAGACAGGCTGAACACTGAAGCTTTCTTT. Translating it yields CAWSTIDRLNTEAFF.

The chain has TRBV11-2 and TRBJ2-7; 7 bases line up with TRBD2. The CDR3 contains 15 residues. Trimming took 5 bases from V and 5 from J; bases not matched to a gene: 12. Looked up from germline, CDR1 is SGHAT and CDR2 is FQNNGV. The CDR3 region has the DNA TGTGCCAGCAGCCCCCGTTGGGGAGGGAGCCACGAGCAGTACTTC. Residues: CASSPRWGGSHEQYF.

The chain joins TRBV7-2 to TRBJ2-7; D remains ambiguous. The CDR3 spans 11 residues. Germline V CDR1 and CDR2: SGHTA, FQGNSA. Trimming took off 4 bases at V and 5 bases at J, with 6 bases between the two ends. The CDR3 DNA follows: TGTGCCAGCAGCTCCTTCGACGAGCAGTACTTC. It codes for CASSSFDEQYF.

The V call is TRBV6-5, the J call TRBJ1-2; D unclear. The CDR3 is made up of 13 amino acids. V was shortened by 0 bases and J by 8 bases, with 10 bases between the two germline ends. CDR1 is MNHEY and CDR2 is SVGAGI in the germline V gene. CDR3 in amino acids: CASSYSEPHGYTF. The DNA for the CDR3 is TGTGCCAGCAGTTACTCCGAGCCCCACGGCTACACCTTC.

J is TRBJ1-3 and V is TRBV7-6; tentatively, D is TRBD1 (5 bases). Germline V gene sequence: CDR1 SGHVS, CDR2 FNYEAQ. Trimming removed 5 bases from V and 3 bases from J, with 11 bases in between. The CDR3 is made up of 14 amino acids. The CDR3 loop reads CASSLGGSGNTIYF. CDR3 bases: TGTGCCAGCAGCCTCGGGGGGAGTGGAAACACCATATATTTT.

The chain couples TRBV6-5 to TRBJ1-3; D ambiguous. CDR1 is MNHEY, CDR2 SVGAGI, per germline. With 8 bases removed from V and 1 base from J, the gap between germline ends came to 12 bases. This CDR3 is built from 14 residues. CDR3 loop: CASRSGRSGNTIYF. Written as DNA, the CDR3 is TGTGCCAGCCGCAGCGGGCGGTCTGGAAACACCATATATTTT.

This clone has just a few counts. This chain links TRBV2 with TRBJ2-2; D not resolved. With 4 bases removed from V and 6 bases from J, the gap between germline ends came to 15 bases. Germline values: CDR1 SNHLY, CDR2 FYNNEI. The CDR3 is made up of 15 amino acids. The DNA of the CDR3 is TGTGCCAGCAGTGGTACTAACTCTTATCCCGGGGAGCTGTTTTTT. Encoded protein: CASSGTNSYPGELFF.

This clone has just one count. CDR3 nucleotide sequence: TGTGCCAGCAGCTTAAGGCGGGGGGGCACGATAAACTACCTTGAGACCCAGTACTTC. It translates to CASSLRRGGTINYLETQYF. The J gene is TRBJ2-5, the V gene TRBV7-2; 9 bases agree with TRBD2. The CDR3 extends over 19 amino acids. Germline V gene data show CDR1 as SGHTA and CDR2 as FQGNSA. V lost 2 bases to trimming and J lost 5 bases; unmatched junction nucleotides: 18.

The sample holds one count of this clone. The chain carries TRBV6-5 and TRBJ1-2, with TRBD1 matching over 10 bases. The CDR3 length is 15 residues. J gave up 1 base and V 5 bases, and 4 bases lay outside the gene matches. Germline V lookup: CDR1 MNHEY, CDR2 SVGAGI. The CDR3 reads CASSMTGGGNYGYTF. The DNA of the CDR3 is TGTGCCAGCAGTATGACAGGGGGCGGTAACTATGGCTACACCTTC.

The chain recombines TRBV5-4 with TRBJ2-7; tentatively, D is TRBD2 (7 bases). The CDR3 is made up of 13 amino acids. Germline values: CDR1 SGHNT, CDR2 YYREEE (reference sequence). This CDR3 reads CANGGGHSYEQYF. The CDR3 bases are TGTGCTAACGGCGGGGGCCACTCCTACGAGCAGTACTTC.

J is TRBJ2-1 and V is TRBV20-1; D is possibly TRBD2 (5 bases). Trimming took off 3 bases at V and 1 base at J, with 13 bases between the two ends. This CDR3 contains 15 residues. CDR1 and CDR2 from the germline V gene are DFQATT and SNEGSKA (reference sequence). CDR3 in DNA: TGCAGTGCTAGTCCTAGGAGCGGTTCCTACAATGAGCAGTTCTTC. It encodes CSASPRSGSYNEQFF.

This clone came up a few times. The CDR3 here is CASSWTSGADNEQFF. The CDR3 coding sequence is TGTGCCAGCAGTTGGACTAGCGGGGCGGACAATGAGCAGTTCTTC. The chain joins TRBV9 to TRBJ2-1; 12 nucleotides line up with TRBD2. CDR1 and CDR2 (germline): SGDLS, YYNGEE. V shed 5 bases and J 5 bases; nucleotides not matched to a gene: 5. The CDR3 spans 15 residues.

The rearrangement uses TRBV30 and TRBJ1-2; possibly TRBD1 for D (6 bases). This CDR3 spans 14 amino acids. V lost 3 bases and J lost 5, with 16 bases in between. Germline CDR1 and CDR2: GTSNPN and SVGIG (reference sequence). The CDR3 spells CAWRGDTLGYGYTF. The CDR3 DNA reads as TGTGCCTGGAGAGGGGACACCTTAGGGTATGGCTACACCTTC.

This rearrangement joins TRBV5-5 to TRBJ1-2; no reliable D call. In germline, CDR1 is SGHKS, CDR2 YYEKEE (reference sequence). The germline V and J ends were trimmed by 0 bases and 8 bases, with 20 bases remaining between them. The CDR3 is 16 amino acids. This CDR3 is CASSLDLGRRDLGYTF. The DNA of the CDR3 is TGTGCCAGCAGCTTGGATTTGGGTCGCCGGGATTTAGGCTACACCTTC.

This clone was recorded only once. This rearrangement joins TRBV7-9 to TRBJ2-7; TRBD1 might be the D (6 bases). The length of the CDR3 is 16 residues. The germline gives CDR1 SEHNR, CDR2 FQNEAQ (reference sequence). V lost 5 bases and J 1 base, leaving 18 bases between the germline ends. The CDR3 sequence is CASSDWTVSLSYEQYF. The CDR3 DNA follows: TGTGCCAGCAGCGACTGGACAGTCTCCTTGTCCTACGAGCAGTACTTC.

The chain combines TRBV18 with TRBJ2-4; 8 bases fit TRBD2. Trimming cost V 2 bases and J 5 bases; bases outside gene matches: 11. Germline assignment: CDR1 KGHSH and CDR2 LQKENI. CDR3 length: 17 amino acids. CDR3 region: CASSPLVGGGLQNIQYF. The CDR3 DNA follows: TGTGCCAGCTCACCATTAGTTGGCGGGGGGCTACAAAACATTCAGTACTTC.

J is TRBJ1-1 and V is TRBV6-5; 10 bases map to TRBD1. J was trimmed by 4 bases and V by 7 bases; bases with no gene match: 9. The germline gives CDR1 MNHEY, CDR2 SVGAGI. This CDR3 region has 15 residues. Written as DNA, the CDR3 is TGTGCCAGCACTCAAGGGACAGGGGCACCCACTGAAGCTTTCTTT. Protein product: CASTQGTGAPTEAFF.

The V call is TRBV3-1 (or the pseudogene TRBV3-2), the J call TRBJ2-3; perhaps TRBD2 as D (6 bases). The CDR3 runs to 17 residues. Germline CDR1 and CDR2: LGHDT and YNNKEL (reference sequence). V lost 2 bases, J lost 2 bases, and 17 bases lay in between. CDR3 protein: CASSQLAHTGDTDTQYF. In DNA form, the CDR3 reads TGTGCCAGCAGCCAACTAGCTCATACGGGGGACACAGATACGCAGTATTTT.

The chain recombines TRBV5-4 with TRBJ1-1; 8 nucleotides align to TRBD1. V shed 4 bases, J shed 3 bases, and the junction held 11 bases outside the gene matches. CDR3 length: 16 amino acids. Germline lookup yields CDR1 SGHNT and CDR2 YYREEE (reference sequence). The CDR3 DNA reads as TGTGCCAGCAGCACCCGGACAGGGTTTGGGTACACTGAAGCTTTCTTT. This codes for CASSTRTGFGYTEAFF.

The rearrangement uses TRBV14 and TRBJ1-3; tentative D call: TRBD1 (5 bases). Germline loops: CDR1 SGHDN, CDR2 FVKESK. Trimming cost V 2 bases and J 2 bases, with 10 bases left between them. This CDR3 is built from 15 residues. The CDR3 protein is CASSQRQRTGNTIYF. The CDR3 DNA is TGTGCCAGCAGCCAAAGACAGAGAACTGGAAACACCATATATTTT.

The chain combines TRBV19 with TRBJ1-1; the match to TRBD1 covers 8 bases. V gave up 5 bases and J gave up 5 bases; unmatched junction bases: 4. Germline V gene sequence: CDR1 LNHDA, CDR2 SQIVND (reference sequence). CDR3 size: 13 residues. CDR3 nucleotide sequence: TGTGCCAGTAGTCCTGGACAGGGAACTGAAGCTTTCTTT. Translating gives CASSPGQGTEAFF.

J is TRBJ1-5 and V is TRBV4-2, with 10 positions matching TRBD1. J was trimmed by 4 bases and V by 2 bases; bases with no gene match: 5. Germline V lookup: CDR1 LGHNA, CDR2 YNFKEQ. The length of the CDR3 is 16 residues. CDR3 nucleotides: TGTGCCAGCAGCCAAAGCGGGGGACAGGGGAATCAGCCCCAGCATTTT. It codes for CASSQSGGQGNQPQHF.

This chain uses TRBV25-1 with TRBJ1-1; D unresolved. The ends were cut back, 11 bases at V and 5 bases at J, with 18 bases in the middle. Per germline, CDR1 MGHDK and CDR2 SYGVNS. The length of the CDR3 is 13 residues. CDR3 loop: CASIPPRTTEAFF. CDR3 DNA sequence: TGTGCCTCTATCCCCCCCCGAACGACTGAAGCTTTCTTT.